This TCR beta chain was identified during a study of regulatory T cells in long-lasting Graves disease. Libraries of TCR beta came from iRepertoire HTBI primers plus Arm-PCR of CDR3 regions. MiXCR was run by TCRdb on the multiplex PCR reads, yielding one entry per CDR3 protein. The table lists roughly 260,000 distinct CDR3 sequences, 15% to 20% of them singletons, with 13% to 15% in the top ten. After removal of 4 bases from V and 1 base from J, the junction contained 3 bases not matched to a gene. The CDR3 spans 15 residues. CDR1 SGHTA and CDR2 FQGNSA come from the germline V gene. Time point denoted: newly diagnosed GD, antithyroid drugs for less than 3 months. Isolated PBMC RNA provided the starting material for the TCR library. These records were also assigned to another study, of T cells in Graves' hyperthyroidism and ophthalmopathy.

The source was peripheral blood mononuclear cells (PBMCs), collected at new diagnosis, from a patient treated with antithyroid drugs. This chain links TRBV7-2 with TRBJ1-1; 10 nucleotides line up with TRBD1. The origin of this receptor is a woman in her twenties or thirties with Graves disease. CDR3 in DNA: TGTGCCAGCAGCTCGACAGGGGGCAGGAACACTGAAGCTTTCTTT. It yields the protein CASSSTGGRNTEAFF. The complete variable domain, with remaining parts taken from reference TRBV7-2 and TRBJ1-1, reads GAGVSQSPSNKVTEKGKDVELRCDPISGHTALYWYRQSLGQGLEFLIYFQGNSAPDKSGLPSDRFSAERTGGSVSTLTIQRTQQEDSAVYLCASSSTGGRNTEAFFGQGTRLTVV.